The 16 T cell receptor beta chains listed next were all sequenced from one sample in a study of cytomegalovirus exposure and HLA in healthy donors. Primers: 60 Vbeta forward and 13 Jbeta reverse. The table came from immunoSEQ multiplex PCR; TCRdb's copy has only in-frame clones and leaves some out. This table has around 170,000 clones, roughly 80% appearing once. Sequencing input: PBMCs. These receptor sequences come from a man aged 45-65 years in good health and CMV-seropositive.

V gene TRBV7-9 combines with J gene TRBJ1-4; 9 bases align to TRBD1. With 5 bases clipped from V and 2 bases from J, the junction kept 9 bases outside the gene matches. The CDR3 is 17 residues long. Germline V gene data show CDR1 as SEHNR and CDR2 as FQNEAQ (reference sequence). The CDR3 sequence: CASSQDRGWSTNEKLFF. The DNA of the CDR3 is TGTGCCAGCAGCCAAGACAGGGGGTGGAGTACTAATGAAAAACTGTTTTTT.

This clone was picked up one time. The chain couples TRBV9 to TRBJ1-2; maybe TRBD1 (5 bases). Germline CDR1 SGDLS, CDR2 YYNGEE. This CDR3 spans 16 amino acids. V was clipped by 0 bases and J by 3 bases, with 15 bases between them. The CDR3 loop is CASSVAGLLGDYGYTF. The CDR3 DNA reads as TGTGCCAGCAGCGTAGCAGGGCTTTTAGGGGACTATGGCTACACCTTC.

This chain uses TRBV6-5 with TRBJ2-7, with D perhaps matching TRBD1 (7 bases). The germline V and J ends were trimmed by 3 bases and 3 bases, with 12 bases remaining between them. This CDR3 is built from 14 residues. In germline, CDR1 is MNHEY, CDR2 SVGAGI. CDR3 sequence reads: CASSYRRDSYEQYF. Here the CDR3 DNA reads TGTGCCAGCAGTTATAGGCGGGACAGCTACGAGCAGTACTTC.

This clone has just a few counts. This chain connects TRBV6-1 to TRBJ2-2; 8 bases align to TRBD1. Germline CDR1 reads MNHNS; CDR2 reads SASEGT. CDR3 length: 16 residues. With V trimmed by 6 bases and J by 1 base, 7 bases remained unmatched. The chain's CDR3 is CASSETGTGNTGELFF. The CDR3 DNA is TGTGCCAGCAGCGAAACCGGGACAGGGAACACCGGGGAGCTGTTTTTT.

The gene calls are TRBV5-1 and TRBJ2-2, with 8 bases identical to TRBD2. This CDR3 spans 16 amino acids. From germline, CDR1 is SGHRS and CDR2 YFSETQ. J was trimmed by 1 base and V by 4 bases; bases with no gene match: 6. CDR3 nucleotide sequence: TGCGCCAGCAGCCCAACTAGCGGAGTGAACACCGGGGAGCTGTTTTTT. Residues: CASSPTSGVNTGELFF.

The chain joins TRBV7-9 to TRBJ1-1; a possible D gene is TRBD1 (5 bases). The CDR3 sequence is 14 residues long. Trimming removed 5 bases from V and 1 base from J, with 11 bases in between. The germline V gene has CDR1 SEHNR and CDR2 FQNEAQ (reference sequence). The CDR3 loop reads CASSLDGANTEAFF. The CDR3 nucleotides read TGTGCCAGCAGCCTCGATGGGGCGAACACTGAAGCTTTCTTT.

This chain's CDR3 is CASSRAGGPQETQYF. CDR3 DNA sequence: TGTGCCAGCAGCCGAGCGGGGGGGCCTCAAGAGACCCAGTACTTC. The V call is TRBV7-9, the J call TRBJ2-5; 10 bases align to TRBD2. The CDR3 runs 15 residues. V lost 5 bases, J lost 2 bases, and 5 bases stayed unmatched. Germline V gene sequence: CDR1 SEHNR, CDR2 FQNEAQ (reference sequence).

This sequence joins TRBV11-2 and TRBJ2-7; D is possibly TRBD1 (6 bases). The CDR3 runs 13 residues. Trimming shortened V by 5 bases and J by 4 bases, and 12 bases separated the two germline ends. Germline loops: CDR1 SGHAT, CDR2 FQNNGV. The CDR3: CASSKGHLYEQYF. Here the CDR3 DNA reads TGTGCCAGCAGCAAGGGACATCTTTACGAGCAGTACTTC.

The rearrangement joins TRBV5-1 to TRBJ2-3; 9 nucleotides line up with TRBD1. In germline, CDR1 is SGHRS, CDR2 YFSETQ. CDR3 size: 14 residues. J gave up 4 bases and V 4 bases, and 4 bases lay outside the gene matches. CDR3 sequence reads: CASSMDRGADTQYF. Written as DNA, the CDR3 is TGCGCCAGCAGCATGGACAGGGGAGCAGATACGCAGTATTTT. Filled out from reference TRBV5-1 and TRBJ2-3, the complete variable domain reads KAGVTQTPRYLIKTRGQQVTLSCSPISGHRSVSWYQQTPGQGLQFLFEYFSETQRNKGNFPGRFSGRQFSNSRSEMNVSTLELGDSALYLCASSMDRGADTQYFGPGTRLTVL.

J is TRBJ1-6 and V is TRBV28; 7 nucleotides line up with TRBD1. The trim removed 5 bases at V and 14 bases at J, leaving 15 bases unmatched. CDR3 size: 15 residues. Germline V gene sequence: CDR1 MDHEN, CDR2 SYDVKM. CDR3 amino acids: CASSKEGTAIISLHF. The DNA of the CDR3 is TGTGCCAGCAGTAAAGAGGGGACAGCTATAATCTCCCTCCACTTT.

The gene calls are TRBV18 and TRBJ1-2; weak D call: TRBD1 (5 bases). CDR3 length: 14 residues. CDR1 is KGHSH, CDR2 LQKENI, per germline. Deletions cut 5 bases from V and 2 bases from J, with 12 bases between. CDR3 nucleotides: TGTGCCAGCTCAGCCGACAGATCCAACTATGGCTACACCTTC. Its protein product is CASSADRSNYGYTF. The full variable domain, with the rest looked up from reference TRBV18 and TRBJ1-2, is NAGVMQNPRHLVRRRGQEARLRCSPMKGHSHVYWYRQLPEEGLKFMVYLQKENIIDESGMPKERFSAEFPKEGPSILRIQQVVRGDSAAYFCASSADRSNYGYTFGSGTRLTVV.

The chain recombines TRBV9 with TRBJ1-2; TRBD1 is a possible D gene (5 bases). Germline-derived CDR1 and CDR2 are SGDLS and YYNGEE. The CDR3 runs to 16 residues. V was cut by 0 bases and J by 1 base, with 13 bases left in between. The CDR3 reads CASSVVEQVYNYGYTF. The CDR3 DNA sequence: TGTGCCAGCAGCGTAGTGGAACAGGTTTATAACTATGGCTACACCTTC.

The chain is built from TRBV6-1 and TRBJ2-7; the D gene is possibly TRBD2 (6 bases). This CDR3 contains 12 residues. CDR1 is MNHNS, CDR2 SASEGT, per germline. The V gene lost 6 bases and the J gene lost 3 bases, with 9 bases spanning the gap. The CDR3 loop reads CASRTGDYEQYF. Written as DNA, the CDR3 is TGTGCCAGCAGAACGGGAGACTACGAGCAGTACTTC.

This chain links TRBV14 with TRBJ1-2, with D uncertain. The CDR3 has 15 residues. Looked up from germline, CDR1 is SGHDN and CDR2 is FVKESK. Trimming took 0 bases from V and 0 from J, leaving 8 bases between them. The DNA of the CDR3 is TGTGCCAGCAGCCAAGAGGGCGCCCCTAACTATGGCTACACCTTC. Amino acid sequence: CASSQEGAPNYGYTF. Filled out from reference TRBV14 and TRBJ1-2, the complete variable domain reads EAGVTQFPSHSVIEKGQTVTLRCDPISGHDNLYWYRRVMGKEIKFLLHFVKESKQDESGMPNNRFLAERTGGTYSTLKVQPAELEDSGVYFCASSQEGAPNYGYTFGSGTRLTVV.

The J gene is TRBJ1-5, the V gene TRBV7-9; D not certain. This CDR3 is built from 11 residues. V was shortened by 5 bases and J by 4 bases, with 3 bases between the two germline ends. CDR1 is SEHNR, CDR2 FQNEAQ, per germline (reference sequence). CDR3 DNA sequence: TGTGCCAGCAGCCGGAATCAGCCCCAGCATTTT. Protein product: CASSRNQPQHF.

The J gene is TRBJ1-1, the V gene TRBV27, with 8 bases lining up with TRBD1. The CDR3 sequence is 16 residues long. V lost 4 bases to trimming and J lost 1 base; unmatched junction nucleotides: 8. Germline CDR1 and CDR2: MNHEY and SMNVEV (reference sequence). The chain's CDR3 is CASSSRPGTGNTEAFF. The CDR3 region has the DNA TGTGCCAGCAGTTCTCGCCCCGGGACAGGGAACACTGAAGCTTTCTTT.